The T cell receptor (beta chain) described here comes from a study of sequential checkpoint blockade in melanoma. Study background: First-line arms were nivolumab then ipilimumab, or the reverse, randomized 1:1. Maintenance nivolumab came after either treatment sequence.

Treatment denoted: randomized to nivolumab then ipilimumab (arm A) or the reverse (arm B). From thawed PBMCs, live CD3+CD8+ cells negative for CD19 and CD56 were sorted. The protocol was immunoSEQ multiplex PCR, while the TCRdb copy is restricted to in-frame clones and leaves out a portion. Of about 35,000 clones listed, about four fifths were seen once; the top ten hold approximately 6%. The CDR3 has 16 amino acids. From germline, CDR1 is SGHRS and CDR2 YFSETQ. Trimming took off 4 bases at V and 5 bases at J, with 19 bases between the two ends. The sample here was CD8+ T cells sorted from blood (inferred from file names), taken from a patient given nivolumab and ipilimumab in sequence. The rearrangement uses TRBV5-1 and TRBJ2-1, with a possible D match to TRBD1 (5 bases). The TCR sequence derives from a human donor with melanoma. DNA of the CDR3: TGCGCCAGCAGCAATCCGGGTAAAATAGGGGACAATGAGCAGTTCTTC. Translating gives CASSNPGKIGDNEQFF.